These 10 T cell receptor beta chains were sequenced from one sample in a study of T cell responses to AZD1222 COVID-19 vaccine. Sequencing used immunoSEQ multiplex PCR; TCRdb keeps in-frame clones, though not all of them. The profile shows some 170,000 clones, around 89% of them singletons. The sequencing here drew on peripheral blood, taken 28 days after the second dose of the MenACWY control vaccine. The receptors were sampled from an adult who received the MenACWY meningococcal vaccine as a control.

This clone was observed once. This sequence joins TRBV2 and TRBJ2-6, with D unresolved. CDR1 SNHLY and CDR2 FYNNEI come from the germline V gene. This CDR3 has 15 residues. V gave up 7 bases and J gave up 0 bases, with 10 bases separating them. The CDR3 region has the DNA TGTGCCAGCACCTGGGGTATCTCTGGGGCCAACGTCCTGACTTTC. Translation gives CASTWGISGANVLTF.

The rearrangement joins TRBV9 to TRBJ1-5; D is undetermined. Germline V CDR1 and CDR2: SGDLS, YYNGEE. Trimming removed 0 bases at V and 7 bases at J, with 11 bases between. This CDR3 spans 14 amino acids. CDR3 in amino acids: CASSVGAFGQPQHF. CDR3 DNA: TGTGCCAGCAGCGTAGGAGCTTTCGGCCAGCCCCAGCATTTT.

The gene calls are TRBV6-4 and TRBJ2-3; tentatively, D is TRBD1 (6 bases). Germline CDR1 MRHNA, CDR2 SNTAGT. This CDR3 is 16 amino acids long. Trimming removed 4 bases from V and 4 bases from J, with 18 bases in between. The CDR3: CASSADYRVQADTQYF. CDR3 DNA sequence: TGTGCCAGCAGTGCCGACTACAGGGTTCAGGCAGATACGCAGTATTTT.

This chain connects TRBV27 to TRBJ2-3; D is ambiguous. Trimming pared 6 bases from V and 5 bases from J, leaving 12 bases between. Germline V gene data show CDR1 as MNHEY and CDR2 as SMNVEV (reference sequence). This CDR3 has 13 amino acids. CDR3 DNA: TGTGCCAGCAGCCACGCTTCGGTAGATACGCAGTATTTT. Translating it yields CASSHASVDTQYF.

J is TRBJ2-7 and V is TRBV19; TRBD1 is a possible D gene (7 bases). The CDR3 is made up of 17 amino acids. Per the germline V gene, CDR1 is LNHDA and CDR2 is SQIVND (reference sequence). V was clipped by 5 bases and J by 3 bases, with 23 bases between them. The CDR3 sequence: CASSASRGAGGLYEQYF. CDR3 nucleotides: TGTGCCAGTAGTGCATCGAGAGGAGCAGGGGGGCTCTACGAGCAGTACTTC.

CDR3 bases: TGTGCCAGTAGTGCCGGACTAGCCGGAGACGAGCAGTACTTC. Translated, it gives CASSAGLAGDEQYF. The genes are TRBV19 and TRBJ2-7; 8 nucleotides align to TRBD2. J was trimmed by 5 bases and V by 5 bases; bases with no gene match: 8. This CDR3 has 14 amino acids. The germline V gene encodes CDR1 LNHDA and CDR2 SQIVND (reference sequence).

As DNA, the CDR3 is TGTGCCTGGAGTACAGGGGGTTCACCCCTCCACTTT. It encodes CAWSTGGSPLHF. The chain uses TRBV30 and TRBJ1-6; 8 positions match TRBD1. V was clipped by 2 bases and J by 9 bases; unmatched bases: 0. Per the germline V gene, CDR1 is GTSNPN and CDR2 is SVGIG (reference sequence). The CDR3 contains 12 residues.

The chain is built from TRBV5-1 and TRBJ1-2; TRBD1 matches at 8 bases. This CDR3 contains 16 residues. With 2 bases clipped from V and 8 bases from J, the junction kept 14 bases outside the gene matches. Germline V gives CDR1 SGHRS, CDR2 YFSETQ. This chain's CDR3 is CASSLGTGTSWGGYTF. Written as DNA, the CDR3 is TGCGCCAGCAGCTTAGGGACAGGAACCTCCTGGGGAGGCTACACCTTC.

J is TRBJ2-7 and V is TRBV4-1, with D possibly matching TRBD2 (6 bases). The V gene's germline CDR1 is MGHRA and CDR2 YSYEKL. Trimming stripped 1 base from V and 3 bases from J, with 19 bases between. CDR3 length: 17 residues. CDR3 amino acids: CASSQVDMGLQGYEQYF. The CDR3 DNA reads as TGCGCCAGCAGCCAAGTAGACATGGGACTCCAAGGCTACGAGCAGTACTTC.

V gene TRBV27 combines with J gene TRBJ2-7, with no clear D. Per the germline V gene, CDR1 is MNHEY and CDR2 is SMNVEV (reference sequence). The ends were cut back, 6 bases at V and 4 bases at J, with 13 bases in the middle. The CDR3 covers 13 residues. The CDR3 DNA follows: TGTGCCAGCAGGGAAATGAATGATTACGAGCAGTACTTC. Protein: CASREMNDYEQYF.